The T cell receptor (beta chain) under discussion was sequenced for a study of blood T cell repertoires in COVID-19 (dated by TCRdb to the early 2020s). About the investigation overall: Collaborator samples came from the United States, Italy and Spain and covered acute and convalescent phases of COVID-19. Subjects who had been exposed to COVID-19, were actively infected with it, or had recovered from it provided the deeply sampled blood TCRbeta repertoires that made up the dataset. The material from the prospective study consisted of cDNA or gDNA derived from T cells, B-cell-depleted T cells, or PBMCs. The repertoires were made available in a free public database intended to serve as a resource for research on the immune response to SARS-CoV-2. Where available, HLA class I and class II types were taken from metadata supplied by the sample provider and were not determined by assay-based typing. The samples were drawn from the first 160 participants of the ongoing ImmuneRACE study and from over 950 subjects provided by 6 global collaborators. Nearly every sample came with metadata listing a de-identified subject ID, COVID-19 status, age in years and sex. Study-level results and caveats: The quantity of clinical and demographic metadata differed by source and by participant and was supplied without curation.

The immunoSEQ Assay, a bias-controlled multiplex PCR, was used to amplify TCRbeta CDR3 regions from genomic DNA. Processing in the source paper ran as follows. The number of nucleated cells in each sample was estimated from the amplification of reference gene primers within the assay. To quantify the absolute abundance of each unique TCRbeta CDR3 rearrangement, sequence reads were collapsed and filtered. For each sample, productive Simpson clonality was calculated by taking the square root of Simpson's diversity index across productive rearrangements. Sourced from immuneACCESS, this table was stored by TCRdb with only in-frame sequences that have V and J called. A share of the clones is absent; for the studies checked, an unresolved V gene accounts for under half, and the remainder has no known explanation. The V and J calls and clone size come from that table; D and trimming were worked out from the DNA. The sample data list 150,000 to 250,000 clones, and roughly 90% of these were observed just once. 2% to 2.5% of the sample lies in the top ten.

Details on this clone: Its recognized antigen is unknown. The sample holds no much larger clone one base away, and base qualities are not on file.

Taken from the germline V gene, the CDR1 and CDR2 loops are SGHNT and YENEEA. Inclusive of the bounding cysteine and phenylalanine, the CDR3 is 13 residues long. Kept here is only the CDR3 DNA, which spans 39 bases and is read in frame from base 1. V is trimmed back by 8 bases and J by 1 base, and the junction contains 3 bases that no gene match accounts for. Enrolling through a virtual design, the prospective study's participants ranged in age from roughly 18 to 100 years and lived across about two dozen United States geographic areas. To assign participants to cohorts, the prospective study relied on clinical history that participants themselves reported in a screening survey and a study questionnaire. For ImmuneRACE Cohort 3, a participant was defined as recovered based on two consecutive negative NP/OP PCR tests, clearance by a healthcare professional, or resolution of symptoms. In the prospective study, whole blood, serum and a nasopharyngeal or oropharyngeal swab were collected from each participant by mobile phlebotomists. Over a roughly 2-month period, participants in the prospective study had the option of providing additional blood draws and questionnaires. Before DNA extraction, prospective study blood samples were shipped either frozen or at room temperature.

Sequencing was carried out using PBMCs or T cells enriched from blood (not recorded which). The V gene is TRBV11-3 and the J gene is TRBJ2-3, with 7 junctional bases fitting TRBD2. This TCR was recovered from a woman between 25 and 40 years old who had recovered from COVID-19. The DNA sequence is as follows: TGTGCCAGCGGGAGGGGAGGCACAGATACGCAGTATTTT. Its translation reads: CASGRGGTDTQYF. The full variable domain, completed from the reference TRBV11-3 and TRBJ2-3 proteins outside the CDR3, reads EAGVVQSPRYKIIEKKQPVAFWCNPISGHNTLYWYLQNLGQGPELLIRYENEEAVDDSQLPKDRFSAERLKGVDSTLKIQPAELGDSAVYLCASGRGGTDTQYFGPGTRLTVL.